This T cell receptor (beta chain) emerged from a study of regulatory T cells in long-lasting Graves disease. Time point here: newly diagnosed GD, antithyroid drugs for less than 3 months. RNA from PBMCs was the source of the TCR library. Diagnosing Graves' disease relied on the American Thyroid Association guidelines. Trimming left V 3 bases short and J 1 base short, with 6 bases between. CDR3 length: 14 residues. Germline CDR1 and CDR2: ENHRY and SYGVKD. According to the study, TCR beta libraries were built with iRepertoire HTBI primers and CDR3-region Arm-PCR. A single record per CDR3 protein comes from TCRdb applying MiXCR to the multiplex PCR reads. The repertoire holds over 350,000 distinct CDR3 sequences, with approximately 14% as singletons. Findings and caveats of the study: Having only a small sample size may have limited accuracy. Persistent disease showed a preference for TRBV28, TRBJ1-2 and TRBJ2-5.

This clonotype was recorded many times. Its specificity is not known. This sample also appeared in a second study, on T cells in Graves' hyperthyroidism and ophthalmopathy. That report adds: Patients with ophthalmopathy were separated from those with stable hyperthyroidism by a 13 V-J model.

This rearrangement joins TRBV10-3 to TRBJ2-2; D remains ambiguous. This sequence originates from a woman aged 45-65 years with Graves disease. Sequencing used peripheral blood mononuclear cells (PBMCs), obtained at new diagnosis, from a patient treated with antithyroid drugs. CDR3 sequence (DNA): TGTGCCATCAGTGACACCCAGAACACCGGGGAGCTGTTTTTT. The encoded protein is CAISDTQNTGELFF.